The 9 T cell receptor beta chains below all came from one sample that was sequenced in a study of blood T cell repertoires in COVID-19. This table comes from immunoSEQ multiplex PCR, and its TCRdb copy is limited to in-frame clones, with some not included. The sample records nearly 300,000 clones, about nine tenths being singletons. Sequencing input: peripheral blood. Receptor source: a woman in her twenties or thirties who had recovered from COVID-19.

The chain has TRBV5-1 and TRBJ2-3; 10 bases map to TRBD1. CDR1 is SGHRS, CDR2 YFSETQ, per germline. The CDR3 extends over 15 amino acids. The V segment lost 4 bases and the J segment 6 bases; nucleotides outside the gene matches: 8. The CDR3 is CASSSRTGGVDTQYF. CDR3 nucleotides: TGCGCCAGCAGCAGCCGGACAGGGGGAGTGGATACGCAGTATTTT. Variable domain in full (rest from reference TRBV5-1 and TRBJ2-3): KAGVTQTPRYLIKTRGQQVTLSCSPISGHRSVSWYQQTPGQGLQFLFEYFSETQRNKGNFPGRFSGRQFSNSRSEMNVSTLELGDSALYLCASSSRTGGVDTQYFGPGTRLTVL.

This clone has only a few counts. This chain uses TRBV7-3 with TRBJ1-4, with a possible D match to TRBD1 (6 bases). This CDR3 has 14 residues. CDR1 is SGHTA and CDR2 is FQGTGA in the germline V gene. The V gene lost 5 bases and the J gene lost 8 bases, with 15 bases spanning the gap. The CDR3 region is CASSNDRSFEKLFF. CDR3 nucleotides: TGTGCCAGCAGCAATGACAGGTCATTCGAAAAACTGTTTTTT.

The chain is built from TRBV27 and TRBJ2-7; 7 positions match TRBD1. Trimming at V came to 3 bases and at J to 6 bases, leaving 5 bases not matched to a gene. The CDR3 sequence is 13 residues long. Germline CDR1 reads MNHEY; CDR2 reads SMNVEV (reference sequence). Here the CDR3 reads CASSLGNRGEQYF. The CDR3 DNA sequence: TGTGCCAGCAGTTTGGGTAACAGGGGCGAGCAGTACTTC.

This CDR3 reads CASSLRGQFNYGYTF. Written as DNA, the CDR3 is TGTGCCAGCAGCTTACGGGGACAGTTCAACTATGGCTACACCTTC. The rearrangement joins TRBV5-4 to TRBJ1-2; 7 bases fit TRBD1. The CDR3 runs to 15 residues. With 2 bases clipped from V and 2 bases from J, the junction kept 6 bases outside the gene matches. CDR1 and CDR2 from the germline V gene are SGHNT and YYREEE (reference sequence). The complete variable domain, with remaining parts taken from reference TRBV5-4 and TRBJ1-2, reads ETGVTQSPTHLIKTRGQQVTLRCSSQSGHNTVSWYQQALGQGPQFIFQYYREEENGRGNFPPRFSGLQFPNYSSELNVNALELDDSALYLCASSLRGQFNYGYTFGSGTRLTVV.

V and J are TRBV5-1 and TRBJ2-1; 13 bases match TRBD2. From germline, CDR1 is SGHRS and CDR2 YFSETQ. CDR3 size: 18 residues. V was pared by 4 bases and J by 8 bases, with 15 bases of the junction left unmatched. The CDR3 DNA sequence: TGCGCCAGCAGCCGAACGGGTGGCGGGACTAGCGGGGACTATGAGCAGTTCTTC. Residues: CASSRTGGGTSGDYEQFF. The full variable domain, with the rest looked up from reference TRBV5-1 and TRBJ2-1, is KAGVTQTPRYLIKTRGQQVTLSCSPISGHRSVSWYQQTPGQGLQFLFEYFSETQRNKGNFPGRFSGRQFSNSRSEMNVSTLELGDSALYLCASSRTGGGTSGDYEQFFGPGTRLTVL.

The J gene is TRBJ1-1, the V gene TRBV6-5, with 7 positions matching TRBD1. Germline V CDR1 and CDR2: MNHEY, SVGAGI. V was clipped by 0 bases and J by 4 bases; unmatched bases: 5. The CDR3 is 15 residues long. DNA for the CDR3: TGTGCCAGCAGTTACTCGATTTACAGGGGCACTGAAGCTTTCTTT. It specifies CASSYSIYRGTEAFF.

This clone occurred once. This chain connects TRBV9 to TRBJ2-3; TRBD2 aligns across 14 bases. V trimming: 3 bases; J trimming: 4 bases; junction bases outside the gene matches: 10. The CDR3 extends over 18 amino acids. The germline gives CDR1 SGDLS, CDR2 YYNGEE. The CDR3, as DNA: TGTGCCAGCAGCGCGGGCGGACTAGCGGGGGGTCACGCAGATACGCAGTATTTT. It yields the protein CASSAGGLAGGHADTQYF. The entire variable domain, with the rest obtained from reference TRBV9 and TRBJ2-3, is as follows: DSGVTQTPKHLITATGQRVTLRCSPRSGDLSVYWYQQSLDQGLQFLIQYYNGEERAKGNILERFSAQQFPDLHSELNLSSLELGDSALYFCASSAGGLAGGHADTQYFGPGTRLTVL.

The chain couples TRBV7-9 to TRBJ2-7; D not certain. The V gene lost 2 bases and the J gene lost 0 bases, with 5 bases spanning the gap. Germline CDR1 SEHNR, CDR2 FQNEAQ (reference sequence). This CDR3 is built from 13 residues. The CDR3 DNA is TGTGCCAGCAGCTTATCGTACTCCTACGAGCAGTACTTC. Protein: CASSLSYSYEQYF.

CDR3 protein: CASSLLGEQPQHF. DNA for the CDR3: TGTGCCAGCAGCTTGCTCGGGGAACAGCCCCAGCATTTT. The V gene is TRBV5-4, the J gene TRBJ1-5; D call uncertain. Germline assignment: CDR1 SGHNT and CDR2 YYREEE (reference sequence). Trimming took 1 base from V and 7 from J, leaving 9 bases between them. The CDR3 runs to 13 residues.